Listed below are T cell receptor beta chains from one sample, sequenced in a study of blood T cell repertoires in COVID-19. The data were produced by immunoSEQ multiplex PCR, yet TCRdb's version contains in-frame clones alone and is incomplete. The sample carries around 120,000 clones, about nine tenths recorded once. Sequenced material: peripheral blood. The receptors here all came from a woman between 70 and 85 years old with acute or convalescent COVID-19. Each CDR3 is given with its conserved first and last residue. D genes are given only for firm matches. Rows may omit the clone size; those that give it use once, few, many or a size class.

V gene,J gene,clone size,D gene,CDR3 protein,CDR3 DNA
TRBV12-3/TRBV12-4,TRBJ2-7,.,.,CASSLGSYEQYF,TGTGCCAGCAGTTTAGGCAGCTACGAGCAGTACTTC
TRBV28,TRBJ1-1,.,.,CASTLLTKNTEAFF,TGTGCCAGCACTCTGCTGACAAAGAACACTGAAGCTTTCTTT
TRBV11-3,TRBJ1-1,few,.,CASSLAPTGTEAFF,TGTGCCAGCAGCTTAGCACCGACAGGCACTGAAGCTTTCTTT
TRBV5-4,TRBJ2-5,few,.,CASSMGTNQETQYF,TGTGCCAGCAGCATGGGGACAAACCAAGAGACCCAGTACTTC
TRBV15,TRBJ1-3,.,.,CATSSSLSGNTIYF,TGTGCCACCAGCAGCTCCCTCTCTGGAAACACCATATATTTT
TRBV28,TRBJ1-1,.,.,CASSLGGQSHTEAFF,TGTGCCAGCAGTTTAGGGGGACAATCTCACACTGAAGCTTTCTTT
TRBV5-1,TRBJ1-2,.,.,CASSQTGSYGYTF,TGCGCCAGCAGCCAGACAGGTTCCTATGGCTACACCTTC
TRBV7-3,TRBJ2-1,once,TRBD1,CASSSGQGLYNEQFF,TGTGCCAGCAGTTCCGGACAGGGGCTTTACAATGAGCAGTTCTTC
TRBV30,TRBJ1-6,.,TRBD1,CASGQGAIPYNSPLHF,TGTGCCTCGGGACAGGGGGCGATACCCTATAATTCACCCCTCCACTTT
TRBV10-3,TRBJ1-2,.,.,CAISESWDLIQRNYGYTF,TGTGCCATCAGTGAGTCGTGGGACTTAATACAAAGAAACTATGGCTACACCTTC
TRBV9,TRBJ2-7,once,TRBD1,CASSVAPGQGVEQYF,TGTGCCAGCAGCGTAGCCCCCGGACAGGGAGTCGAGCAGTACTTC
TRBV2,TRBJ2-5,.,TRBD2,CASSGTSGGFQETQYF,TGTGCCAGCAGTGGGACCAGCGGGGGTTTCCAAGAGACCCAGTACTTC
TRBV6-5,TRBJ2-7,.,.,CASSYTTIRGSYEQYF,TGTGCCAGCAGTTACACGACAATACGGGGCTCCTACGAGCAGTACTTC
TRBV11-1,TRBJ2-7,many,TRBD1,CASSAQGARGEQYF,TGTGCCAGCAGCGCACAGGGGGCAAGGGGCGAGCAGTACTTC